The 28 T cell receptor beta chains below come from one sample, sequenced in a study of OX40 agonist ivuxolimab in advanced cancers. The data were produced by immunoSEQ multiplex PCR, yet TCRdb's version contains in-frame clones alone and is incomplete. The table lists 15,000 to 25,000 clones, 83% of them singletons. The specimen was CD4+ or CD8+ T cells sorted from blood, collected in a trial of the OX40 agonist ivuxolimab. Every receptor here comes from an adult with an advanced solid tumor such as melanoma, head and neck, liver or kidney cancer.

The V gene is TRBV10-1, the J gene TRBJ1-4, with D perhaps TRBD1 (5 bases). V was trimmed by 2 bases and J by 2 bases, leaving 15 bases between them. The CDR3 is made up of 17 amino acids. Germline V gene lookup returns CDR1 WNHNN and CDR2 SYGVQD (reference sequence). CDR3 amino acids: CASSEGRGRETNEKLFF. DNA of the CDR3: TGCGCCAGCAGTGAGGGGAGGGGACGTGAGACTAATGAAAAACTGTTTTTT.

This chain links TRBV5-5 with TRBJ1-2; D might be TRBD1 (6 bases). Trimming took off 2 bases at V and 6 bases at J, with 23 bases between the two ends. The V gene's germline CDR1 is SGHKS and CDR2 YYEKEE (reference sequence). The CDR3 totals 17 residues. The CDR3 region is CASSFRGQFADSHGYTF. Written as DNA, the CDR3 is TGTGCCAGCAGCTTCAGGGGACAATTCGCAGATTCCCATGGCTACACCTTC.

V is TRBV5-1 and J is TRBJ2-3, with a weak D call TRBD1 (6 bases). Trimming removed 2 bases from V and 5 bases from J, with 12 bases in between. Germline V CDR1 and CDR2: SGHRS, YFSETQ. This CDR3 is built from 14 residues. CDR3 nucleotide sequence: TGCGCCAGCAGCTTTTCAGGGGCTGAAGATACGCAGTATTTT. The encoded protein is CASSFSGAEDTQYF.

The V gene is TRBV11-1, the J gene TRBJ2-1, with 7 bases that match TRBD1. The CDR3 runs to 15 residues. Germline V CDR1 and CDR2: SGHAT, FQDESV (reference sequence). V dropped 2 bases and J dropped 3; count of bases not matched to a gene: 4. CDR3 sequence reads: CASSLSRTGYNEQFF. CDR3 sequence (DNA): TGTGCCAGCAGCTTATCGAGGACAGGCTACAATGAGCAGTTCTTC.

The chain carries TRBV6-4 and TRBJ1-1, with D unresolved. Trimming pared 8 bases from V and 2 bases from J, leaving 12 bases between. CDR3 length: 13 residues. CDR1 MRHNA and CDR2 SNTAGT come from the germline V gene. CDR3: CASSDGINTEAFF. The CDR3 coding sequence is TGTGCCAGCTCGGACGGAATAAACACTGAAGCTTTCTTT.

This sequence joins TRBV6-6 and TRBJ1-1; D not certain. V was clipped by 8 bases and J by 1 base, with 11 bases between them. CDR1 MNHNY and CDR2 SVGAGI come from the germline V gene (reference sequence). The CDR3 spans 13 residues. The CDR3 DNA follows: TGTGCCAGCGCTCTATCCGGGAACACTGAAGCTTTCTTT. Residues: CASALSGNTEAFF.

This clone was found a few times. The chain is built from TRBV5-1 and TRBJ2-1; D is unclear. The length of the CDR3 is 12 residues. CDR1 is SGHRS and CDR2 is YFSETQ in the germline V gene. Trimming cost V 0 bases and J 12 bases, with 10 bases left between them. This chain's CDR3 is CASSLEGSGQFF. For the CDR3, the DNA is TGCGCCAGCAGCTTGGAGGGTTCCGGGCAGTTCTTC.

The rearrangement joins TRBV28 to TRBJ1-2; D gene unclear. CDR1 and CDR2 from the germline V gene are MDHEN and SYDVKM. This CDR3 spans 14 amino acids. V shed 6 bases and J shed 0 bases, with 11 bases lying between them. This chain's CDR3 is CASSLVETNYGYTF. CDR3 sequence (DNA): TGTGCCAGCAGCCTCGTAGAAACTAACTATGGCTACACCTTC.

V gene TRBV9 combines with J gene TRBJ2-5; D gene uncertain. This CDR3 has 15 amino acids. Germline V CDR1 and CDR2: SGDLS, YYNGEE. Trimming pared 1 base from V and 1 base from J, leaving 11 bases between. The CDR3 DNA reads TGTGCCAGCAGCGTATCCGGCACCCTCCAAGAGACCCAGTACTTC. Translated: CASSVSGTLQETQYF.

The CDR3 spells CASSPEVSQETQYF. The CDR3 DNA follows: TGTGCCAGCAGCCCCGAGGTCAGCCAAGAGACCCAGTACTTC. The chain links TRBV7-9 to TRBJ2-5; no clear D gene. Germline loops: CDR1 SEHNR, CDR2 FQNEAQ (reference sequence). The CDR3 is made up of 14 amino acids. V was shortened by 5 bases and J by 1 base, with 11 bases between the two germline ends.

This chain uses TRBV27 with TRBJ2-5, with D maybe TRBD2 (6 bases). This CDR3 spans 16 amino acids. The V gene lost 0 bases and the J gene lost 5 bases, with 16 bases spanning the gap. The V gene's germline CDR1 is MNHEY and CDR2 SMNVEV (reference sequence). The DNA of the CDR3 is TGTGCCAGCAGTTTATCTCCAGGGACTGGGAGGGAGACCCAGTACTTC. Translation gives CASSLSPGTGRETQYF.

This sequence joins TRBV6-6 and TRBJ1-2; a weak D match, TRBD1 (6 bases). The V end was cut by 5 bases, the J end by 7 bases, with 11 bases between. Germline CDR1 MNHNY, CDR2 SVGAGI (reference sequence). This CDR3 region has 12 residues. CDR3 sequence: CASSLRTAGYTF. Written as DNA, the CDR3 is TGTGCCAGCAGTCTCAGGACAGCTGGCTACACCTTC.

The chain joins TRBV5-6 to TRBJ2-3, with a weak D call TRBD2 (6 bases). This CDR3 has 13 amino acids. Trimming shortened V by 3 bases and J by 5 bases, and 10 bases separated the two germline ends. Germline V gene data show CDR1 as SGHDT and CDR2 as YYEEEE. CDR3 amino acids: CASSWDFGDTQYF. The CDR3 region has the DNA TGTGCCAGCAGCTGGGACTTCGGAGATACGCAGTATTTT.

The rearrangement links TRBV29-1 to TRBJ2-7, with 9 bases aligning to TRBD1. This CDR3 region has 14 residues. The ends lost 4 bases at V and 6 bases at J; junction bases unmatched: 10. Germline V gene lookup returns CDR1 SQVTM and CDR2 ANQGSEA. CDR3 DNA: TGCAGCGTTGCGTCAACAGGGGGCTCCGGCGAGCAGTACTTC. It yields the protein CSVASTGGSGEQYF.

This clone occurred a few times. This rearrangement joins TRBV2 to TRBJ2-3; 12 positions agree with TRBD2. CDR3 length: 15 amino acids. The J segment lost 3 bases and the V segment lost 6 bases, leaving 4 bases of the junction unmatched. In germline, CDR1 is SNHLY, CDR2 FYNNEI. As DNA, the CDR3 is TGTGCCAGCAGAACGACTAGCGGGGGAACAGATACGCAGTATTTT. Its protein is CASRTTSGGTDTQYF.

The V gene is TRBV28, the J gene TRBJ2-4; possible D gene TRBD2, 6 bases. V dropped 3 bases and J dropped 0 bases, with 9 bases sitting between them. Germline lookup yields CDR1 MDHEN and CDR2 SYDVKM. The CDR3 loop spans 15 amino acids. Here the CDR3 DNA reads TGTGCCAGCAGTTTTCGGGGGTTAGCCAAAAACATTCAGTACTTC. Protein sequence: CASSFRGLAKNIQYF.

The chain carries TRBV6-1 and TRBJ1-6; 8 positions agree with TRBD1. Per the germline V gene, CDR1 is MNHNS and CDR2 is SASEGT. Unmatched junction bases numbered 8, after V lost 3 bases and J lost 7 bases. The CDR3 runs 16 residues. CDR3 bases: TGTGCCAGCAGTGATATGGCAGGGGGCCTCAATTCACCCCTCCACTTT. It yields the protein CASSDMAGGLNSPLHF.

The rearrangement joins TRBV4-1 to TRBJ2-1, with D perhaps matching TRBD1 (5 bases). The length of the CDR3 is 15 residues. Germline values: CDR1 MGHRA, CDR2 YSYEKL. Trimming stripped 4 bases from V and 1 base from J, with 11 bases between. In nucleotides, the CDR3 is TGCGCCAGCAGCCGACAGTCTACGTCCTACAATGAGCAGTTCTTC. This encodes CASSRQSTSYNEQFF.

By sample share, this clone is medium-sized. The same CDR3 can be traced to other DNA sequences in this sample. The J gene is TRBJ2-7, the V gene TRBV9; 10 nucleotides match TRBD2. The CDR3 has 15 residues. The ends lost 0 bases at V and 2 bases at J; junction bases unmatched: 2. CDR1 is SGDLS, CDR2 YYNGEE, per germline. The CDR3 DNA reads TGTGCCAGCAGCGTAGGAAGCGGGGGGGCCTACGAGCAGTACTTC. Its protein product is CASSVGSGGAYEQYF.

The J gene is TRBJ2-3, the V gene TRBV23-1, with TRBD1 matching 8 bases. TRBV23-1 is an ORF, and what it does is uncertain. The CDR3 is 13 residues long. V gave up 6 bases and J gave up 3 bases; unmatched junction bases: 2. The CDR3 here is CASRQGVTDTQYF. CDR3 nucleotides: TGCGCCAGCAGACAGGGGGTGACAGATACGCAGTATTTT.

This clone was seen only once. V gene TRBV5-4 combines with J gene TRBJ2-7, with D possibly matching TRBD2 (7 bases). The length of the CDR3 is 13 residues. V shed 5 bases and J shed 5 bases, with 14 bases lying between them. Germline V CDR1 and CDR2: SGHNT, YYREEE (reference sequence). The CDR3 coding sequence is TGTGCCAGCAGTTTGAGGGGGGGGGACGAGCAGTACTTC. The encoded protein is CASSLRGGDEQYF.

This clone was seen just once. The chain recombines TRBV12-5 with TRBJ1-1; 7 positions match TRBD1. The CDR3 consists of 14 residues. CDR1 and CDR2 from the germline V gene are LGHNT and FRNRAP. V gave up 2 bases and J gave up 3 bases; unmatched junction bases: 3. The CDR3 sequence is CASGLPDRDTEAFF. CDR3 nucleotides: TGTGCTAGTGGTTTGCCAGACAGGGACACTGAAGCTTTCTTT.

This chain connects TRBV4-1 to TRBJ2-2; 8 nucleotides line up with TRBD2. Losses at the gene ends were 2 bases for V and 4 bases for J; bases not matched to a gene: 9. Germline CDR1 is MGHRA and CDR2 is YSYEKL. The CDR3 extends over 17 amino acids. This CDR3 reads CASSQLSAGGGTGELFF. The CDR3 nucleotides are TGCGCCAGCAGCCAACTCTCTGCCGGGGGGGGCACCGGGGAGCTGTTTTTT.

This clone came up once. The chain carries TRBV11-2 and TRBJ2-5; TRBD2 matches 15 bases. V gave up 0 bases and J gave up 5 bases; unmatched junction bases: 7. CDR1 is SGHAT and CDR2 is FQNNGV in the germline V gene. The CDR3 spans 18 residues. CDR3: CASSLEGTSGGQEETQYF. The CDR3 nucleotides read TGTGCCAGCAGCTTAGAGGGGACTAGCGGGGGGCAGGAGGAGACCCAGTACTTC.

This chain uses TRBV7-2 with TRBJ2-2, with D possibly being TRBD1 or TRBD2 (5 bases each). The CDR3 totals 13 residues. V was shortened by 1 base and J by 8 bases, with 8 bases between the two germline ends. CDR1 is SGHTA, CDR2 FQGNSA, per germline. CDR3 in amino acids: CASSLEGRGELFF. The CDR3 DNA reads as TGTGCCAGCAGCTTAGAGGGACGTGGGGAGCTGTTTTTT. The variable domain in full, with the rest retrieved from reference TRBV7-2 and TRBJ2-2, is GAGVSQSPSNKVTEKGKDVELRCDPISGHTALYWYRQSLGQGLEFLIYFQGNSAPDKSGLPSDRFSAERTGGSVSTLTIQRTQQEDSAVYLCASSLEGRGELFFGEGSRLTVL.

This sequence joins TRBV4-1 and TRBJ2-7; D is ambiguous. V was clipped by 4 bases and J by 3 bases, with 16 bases between them. The germline CDR1 and CDR2 sequences are MGHRA and YSYEKL. The CDR3 totals 15 residues. CDR3 region: CASSRQAGSLYEQYF. The CDR3 DNA reads as TGCGCCAGCAGCCGGCAGGCCGGCAGCCTCTACGAGCAGTACTTC.

The chain links TRBV28 to TRBJ2-7; tentative D call: TRBD1 (5 bases). The V gene's germline CDR1 is MDHEN and CDR2 SYDVKM. The CDR3 has 13 residues. V lost 3 bases and J 0 bases, leaving 6 bases between the germline ends. CDR3 bases: TGTGCCAGCAGTTTCCAGGGCTCCTACGAGCAGTACTTC. Translated, it gives CASSFQGSYEQYF.

The chain has TRBV12-5 and TRBJ1-3; D unclear. CDR1 and CDR2 from the germline V gene are LGHNT and FRNRAP. This CDR3 is 13 amino acids long. Trimming cost V 3 bases and J 4 bases, with 7 bases left between them. For the CDR3, the DNA is TGTGCTAGTGGTTTAAGTCTGGGAAACACCATATATTTT. Protein: CASGLSLGNTIYF.